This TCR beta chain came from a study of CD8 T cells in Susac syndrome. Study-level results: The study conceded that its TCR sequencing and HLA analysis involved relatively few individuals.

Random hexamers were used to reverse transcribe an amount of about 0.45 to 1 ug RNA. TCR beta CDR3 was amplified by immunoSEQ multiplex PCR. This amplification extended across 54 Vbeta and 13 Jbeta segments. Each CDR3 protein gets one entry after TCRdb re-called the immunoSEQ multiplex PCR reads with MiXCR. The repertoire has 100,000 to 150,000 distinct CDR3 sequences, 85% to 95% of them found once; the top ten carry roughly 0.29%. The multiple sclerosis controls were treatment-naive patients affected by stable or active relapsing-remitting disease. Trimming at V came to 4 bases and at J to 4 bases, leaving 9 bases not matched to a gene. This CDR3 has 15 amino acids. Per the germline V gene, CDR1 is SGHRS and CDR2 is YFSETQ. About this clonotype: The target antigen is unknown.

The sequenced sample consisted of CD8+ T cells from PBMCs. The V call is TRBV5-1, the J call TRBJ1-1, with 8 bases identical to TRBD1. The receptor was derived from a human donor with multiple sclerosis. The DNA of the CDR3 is TGCGCCAGCAGCGGAAGGACAGGGATGGGCACTGAAGCTTTCTTT. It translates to CASSGRTGMGTEAFF.